This entry concerns a single T cell receptor beta chain. Its antigen is currently unknown. Sequencing used immunoSEQ multiplex PCR; TCRdb keeps in-frame clones, though not all of them. The table shows 150,000 to 180,000 clones, with about nine tenths occurring only once. V lost 1 base and J lost 3; bases outside the gene matches: 2. CDR3 length equals 14 residues. Per the germline V gene, CDR1 is MGHRA and CDR2 is YSYEKL. This record belongs to a study of T cell responses to AZD1222 COVID-19 vaccine. Study summary: Pooled together were second doses at about 4 or about 12 weeks. Study-level points and caveats: Baseline seropositivity occurred in only a handful of AZD1222 recipients. Repertoires in all cases were sampled only once the peak T cell response had passed.

The sequence came from an adult in good health. The chain carries TRBV4-1 and TRBJ1-2, with 7 positions matching TRBD1. Sequenced here: peripheral blood, sampled on day 0 of AZD1222 vaccination. CDR3 nucleotide sequence: TGCGCCAGCAGCCAAGGAGGGACAGACTATGGCTACACCTTC. It is translated as CASSQGGTDYGYTF.